These T cell receptor beta chains were read from a single sample in a study of T-cell memory formation after mild COVID-19. TCRdb re-called the 5' RACE reads with MiXCR, one entry per CDR3 protein. The profile shows approximately 290,000 distinct CDR3 sequences, approximately 15% of them singletons. Sequenced material: PBMCs or a T cell subset sorted from them (not recorded which). The receptors were gathered from a man between 18 and 35 years old who had mild COVID-19 (a few samples of this study predate the infection). Cell type and time point are not known. The CDR3 runs from the conserved cysteine through the conserved F or W. The D gene is left open where the match is weak. Size values are once, few and many counts, or a class for expanded clones, and some rows have none.

j_gene	d_gene	v_gene	abundance	CDR3nt	CDR3aa
TRBJ2-1	.	TRBV7-6	.	TGTGCCAGCAGCCCCCGGGCAGTCGGTGAGCAGTTCTTC	CASSPRAVGEQFF
TRBJ2-6	.	TRBV9	.	TGTGCCAGCAGCGTGAGCGGCACCCTCTCTGGGGCCAACGTCCTGACTTTC	CASSVSGTLSGANVLTF
TRBJ1-6	.	TRBV7-2	few	TGTGCCAGCAGCCCCTACAAGCGTGGAAATTCACCCCTCCACTTT	CASSPYKRGNSPLHF
TRBJ2-5	TRBD2	TRBV20-1	few	TGCAGTGCTCCAGCCCCTCCGGCCATCAGCGGGGGCCATATAGAGACCCAGTACTTC	CSAPAPPAISGGHIETQYF
TRBJ2-1	TRBD1	TRBV5-1	.	TGCGCCAGCAGCGGGGGACAGGGAGGCGATGAGCAGTTCTTC	CASSGGQGGDEQFF
TRBJ1-2	TRBD1	TRBV12-3/TRBV12-4	.	TGTGCCAGCAGTTTGGACAGGAAATATGGCTACACCTTC	CASSLDRKYGYTF
TRBJ1-1	.	TRBV19	.	TGTGCCAGTAGTATTGCTCGGGGTATGAACACTGAAGCTTTCTTT	CASSIARGMNTEAFF
TRBJ2-3	TRBD1	TRBV18	.	TGTGCCAGCTCACCTCAGGGACAGTCTAGCACAGATACGCAGTATTTT	CASSPQGQSSTDTQYF
TRBJ1-2	.	TRBV20-1	.	TGCAGTGCTGAATGGGCGGACAGCTACACCTTC	CSAEWADSYTF
TRBJ1-1	.	TRBV10-3	.	TGTGCCATCAGACCACAGGGAGGTACTGAAGCTTTCTTT	CAIRPQGGTEAFF
TRBJ2-5	.	TRBV20-1	.	TGCAGTGCTAGGGGAGATAGACGAGAGACCCAGTACTTC	CSARGDRRETQYF
TRBJ2-3	.	TRBV20-1	many	TGCAGTGCTAGACAGCCACTAGCGGCACAGGGGGCCAGGGTCACAGATACGCAGTATTTT	CSARQPLAAQGARVTDTQYF
TRBJ2-1	TRBD1	TRBV2	.	TGTGCCAGCCATTTCGGGACAGCCTACAATGAGCAGTTCTTC	CASHFGTAYNEQFF
TRBJ1-1	TRBD1	TRBV7-3	many	TGTGCCAGCAGCACTCAGGGGGGGACTGAAGCTTTCTTT	CASSTQGGTEAFF
TRBJ2-1	TRBD1	TRBV12-3/TRBV12-4	few	TGTGCCAGCAACAGGGGACATGAGCAGTTCTTC	CASNRGHEQFF
TRBJ2-4	.	TRBV7-2	few	TGTGCCAGCAGATCGCAGGGTGAGACAGAGTACTTC	CASRSQGETEYF
TRBJ1-6	.	TRBV27	few	TGTGCCAGCAGTTTACCGGACAGTCCCAGGAGGACCCTCCACTTT	CASSLPDSPRRTLHF
TRBJ2-2	TRBD1	TRBV7-2	.	TGTGCCAGCAGTTTTGACAGGGGGCGCGTCGGGGAGCTGTTTTTT	CASSFDRGRVGELFF
TRBJ2-1	TRBD2	TRBV7-2	.	TGTGCCAGCAGCTTCTCAGCGGGGGCCCACAATGAGCAGTTCTTC	CASSFSAGAHNEQFF
TRBJ2-7	TRBD1	TRBV10-2	.	TGCGCCAGCAGTGACTCAGGGGGCGGCTACGAGCAGTACTTC	CASSDSGGGYEQYF
TRBJ2-5	.	TRBV12-3/TRBV12-4	few	TGTGCCAGCAGTTTAGGCGGGGATTTCGGCTCGGCCCAGTACTTC	CASSLGGDFGSAQYF
TRBJ2-3	.	TRBV29-1	.	TGCAGCGTTGAAGGAGCGTCCACAGATACGCAGTATTTT	CSVEGASTDTQYF
TRBJ1-2	.	TRBV7-2	.	TGTGCCAGCAGCCGAATCGTAGCTAACTATGGCTACACCTTC	CASSRIVANYGYTF
TRBJ2-5	.	TRBV5-1	many	TGCGCCAGCAGCTTGCTGGGGTCTGGGGAGACCCAGTACTTC	CASSLLGSGETQYF
TRBJ1-5	.	TRBV19	few	TGTGCCAGTAGTAGTGACAGTGTCTATCAGCCCCAGCATTTT	CASSSDSVYQPQHF
TRBJ2-3	.	TRBV10-3	many	TGTGCCATCCGGGACTCTAGCACAGATACGCAGTATTTT	CAIRDSSTDTQYF
TRBJ1-2	.	TRBV4-1	few	TGCGCCAGCAGCCAAGAGGTCCGTCAAGGCTATGGCTACACCTTC	CASSQEVRQGYGYTF
TRBJ2-5	TRBD1	TRBV11-2	few	TGTGCCAGCACCCCCTTCCGGGACAGGGTGATCAAGACCCAGTACTTC	CASTPFRDRVIKTQYF
TRBJ2-2	TRBD1	TRBV4-2	.	TGTGCCAGCAGCCAAGTTCTGCAGGGGGTCACCGGGGAGCTGTTTTTT	CASSQVLQGVTGELFF
TRBJ2-5	TRBD2	TRBV27	.	TGTGCCAGCAGTTTATTCAGCGGGGCGCAAGAGACCCAGTACTTC	CASSLFSGAQETQYF
TRBJ1-1	.	TRBV5-5	.	TGTGCCAGCAGCTTGAGAGATAGCGGGTTCTACACTGAAGCTTTCTTT	CASSLRDSGFYTEAFF
TRBJ1-1	.	TRBV7-6	few	TGTGCCAGCAGCTCGGGTCGGACTGAAGCTTTCTTT	CASSSGRTEAFF
TRBJ1-1	TRBD1	TRBV6-5	.	TGTGCCAGCGGGACAGGGGGCACTGAAGCTTTCTTT	CASGTGGTEAFF
TRBJ2-3	.	TRBV12-5	many	TGTGCTAGTGGTTTGGGACTCACAGATACGCAGTATTTT	CASGLGLTDTQYF
TRBJ2-7	.	TRBV20-1	.	TGCAGTGCTTCCCGGACAGCAAGCTCCTACGAGCAGTACTTC	CSASRTASSYEQYF
TRBJ2-1	TRBD1	TRBV11-2	.	TGTGCCAGCAGCTACCTTCTAGACAGGGTAAACTCCTACAATGAGCAGTTCTTC	CASSYLLDRVNSYNEQFF
TRBJ1-2	TRBD1	TRBV5-1	few	TGCGCCAGCAGCTTGTCAACGGGACAGGGGGCTGGCTACACCTTC	CASSLSTGQGAGYTF
TRBJ2-2	TRBD1	TRBV3-1	.	TGTGCCAGCAGTCGCTGGACAGGGGGCATCACCGGGGAGCTGTTTTTT	CASSRWTGGITGELFF
TRBJ1-2	.	TRBV28	.	TGTGCCAGCAGCCTAGCCGTGCGGACGCAGGGCCTGCTGTTGGATGGCTACACCTTC	CASSLAVRTQGLLLDGYTF
TRBJ2-7	TRBD1	TRBV4-3	.	TGCGCCAGCAGCCGGGGACAGGGATTGCCCTACGAGCAGTACTTC	CASSRGQGLPYEQYF
TRBJ2-3	TRBD2	TRBV7-6	.	TGTGCCAGCAGCTGGCTAGCGGGGGGCACAGATACGCAGTATTTT	CASSWLAGGTDTQYF
TRBJ1-2	TRBD1	TRBV4-2	few	TGTGCCAGCAGCCAATCCCGCGGACAGGGCATACCGGATGGCTACACCTTC	CASSQSRGQGIPDGYTF
TRBJ2-5	TRBD2	TRBV7-2	.	TGTGCCAGCAGCGGACGGTTTAGCGGGGGAGAAGAGACCCAGTACTTC	CASSGRFSGGEETQYF